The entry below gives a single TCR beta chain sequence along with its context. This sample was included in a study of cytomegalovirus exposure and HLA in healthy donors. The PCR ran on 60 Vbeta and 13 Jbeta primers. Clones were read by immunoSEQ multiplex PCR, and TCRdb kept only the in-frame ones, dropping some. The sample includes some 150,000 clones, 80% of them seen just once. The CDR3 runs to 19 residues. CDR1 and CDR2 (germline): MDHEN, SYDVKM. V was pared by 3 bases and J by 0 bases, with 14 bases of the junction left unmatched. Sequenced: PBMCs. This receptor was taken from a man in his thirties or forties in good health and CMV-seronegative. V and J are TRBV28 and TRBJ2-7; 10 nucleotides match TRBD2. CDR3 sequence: CASSFFSRTSGFSSYEQYF. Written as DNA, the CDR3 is TGTGCCAGCAGTTTCTTTTCTAGGACTAGCGGCTTTAGCTCCTACGAGCAGTACTTC.